The 9 T cell receptor beta chains below all came from one sample that was sequenced in a study of CD8+ T cells in alopecia areata. In each case, RNA was isolated and then reverse transcribed into cDNA as the sequencing template. Generated by immunoSEQ multiplex PCR, the TCRdb table keeps only in-frame clones and is missing some. The sample consists of 61,000 or so clones, approximately 96% of them appearing once. The sequenced sample was CD8+ T cells sorted from blood, obtained at week 0. The receptor set was obtained from a human donor with alopecia areata.

This chain uses TRBV6-6 with TRBJ1-6, with D perhaps matching TRBD1 (5 bases). This CDR3 contains 15 residues. Per germline, CDR1 MNHNY and CDR2 SVGAGI (reference sequence). Trimming pared 8 bases from V and 7 bases from J, leaving 18 bases between. CDR3 region: CASERGTVRNSPLHF. The CDR3, as DNA: TGTGCCAGCGAAAGGGGCACGGTGAGGAATTCACCCCTCCACTTT.

The chain couples TRBV7-9 to TRBJ2-5; TRBD2 matches 10 bases. The germline gives CDR1 SEHNR, CDR2 FQNEAQ (reference sequence). This CDR3 has 14 amino acids. The V segment lost 8 bases and the J segment 10 bases; nucleotides outside the gene matches: 13. CDR3 in DNA: TGTGCCAGCCTCCCGGGACTAGCGTCCTCGAGCCAGTACTTC. It encodes CASLPGLASSSQYF.

V usage is TRBV7-9 and J usage is TRBJ2-5, with D maybe TRBD1 (6 bases). CDR1 is SEHNR, CDR2 FQNEAQ, per germline (reference sequence). The CDR3 has 14 residues. V shed 2 bases and J shed 1 base, with 8 bases lying between them. CDR3 coding DNA: TGTGCCAGCAGCTTAAAGGACAGCCAAGAGACCCAGTACTTC. It encodes CASSLKDSQETQYF.

This chain uses TRBV4-1 with TRBJ2-7; the D gene is possibly TRBD1 (5 bases). The CDR3 has 14 residues. V was pared by 1 base and J by 0 bases, with 7 bases between. CDR1 and CDR2 (germline): MGHRA, YSYEKL. For the CDR3, the DNA is TGCGCCAGCAGCCAAGTTCAGGGCTCCTACGAGCAGTACTTC. Its protein product is CASSQVQGSYEQYF.

The chain employs TRBV5-4 and TRBJ1-1; TRBD1 might be the D (6 bases). V lost 0 bases to trimming and J lost 4 bases, with 10 bases between them. Per germline, CDR1 SGHNT and CDR2 YYREEE (reference sequence). CDR3 size: 14 residues. CDR3 loop: CASSLAVGATEAFF. The DNA for the CDR3 is TGTGCCAGCAGCTTGGCCGTGGGGGCCACTGAAGCTTTCTTT.

The V call is TRBV7-6, the J call TRBJ2-6; possibly TRBD1 for D (7 bases). Trimming stripped 3 bases from V and 0 bases from J, with 18 bases between. Germline loops: CDR1 SGHVS, CDR2 FNYEAQ. The CDR3 contains 19 residues. Here the CDR3 DNA reads TGTGCCAGCAGCTTGAGTGCAGGGGGGCCTATCTCTGGGGCCAACGTCCTGACTTTC. Encoded protein: CASSLSAGGPISGANVLTF.

CDR3 sequence reads: CASSQGASGGARGNEQFF. CDR3 sequence (DNA): TGCGCCAGCAGCCAGGGGGCTAGCGGGGGGGCCAGAGGGAATGAGCAGTTCTTC. This chain connects TRBV4-1 to TRBJ2-1; 12 bases align to TRBD2. The germline V gene encodes CDR1 MGHRA and CDR2 YSYEKL. This CDR3 spans 18 amino acids. Trimming took 3 bases from V and 7 from J; bases not matched to a gene: 13.

The chain employs TRBV4-3 and TRBJ2-1; 12 bases map to TRBD2. The germline V gene has CDR1 LGHNA and CDR2 YSLEER. This CDR3 has 16 residues. The junction had 0 bases not matched to a gene; V was cut back by 1 base and J by 2 bases. This CDR3 reads CASSQGLAGAYNEQFF. CDR3 DNA: TGCGCCAGCAGCCAAGGACTAGCGGGGGCCTACAATGAGCAGTTCTTC.

This clone was seen a single time. The gene calls are TRBV6-5 and TRBJ2-7, with 8 bases that match TRBD1. Germline lookup yields CDR1 MNHEY and CDR2 SVGAGI. There are 14 residues in the CDR3. With V trimmed by 5 bases and J by 0 bases, 3 bases remained unmatched. CDR3 amino acids: CASSQGATSYEQYF. The CDR3 DNA is TGTGCCAGCAGTCAGGGGGCCACCTCCTACGAGCAGTACTTC.